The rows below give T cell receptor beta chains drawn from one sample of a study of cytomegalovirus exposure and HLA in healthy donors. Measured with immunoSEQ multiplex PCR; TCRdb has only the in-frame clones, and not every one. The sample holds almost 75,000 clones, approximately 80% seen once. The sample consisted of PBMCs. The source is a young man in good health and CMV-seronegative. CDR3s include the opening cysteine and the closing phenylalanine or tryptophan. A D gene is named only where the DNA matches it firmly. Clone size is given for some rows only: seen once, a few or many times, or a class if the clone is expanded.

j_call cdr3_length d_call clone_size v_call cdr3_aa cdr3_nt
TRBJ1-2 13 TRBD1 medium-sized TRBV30 CAWGGQVEAGYTF TGTGCCTGGGGGGGACAGGTCGAAGCTGGCTACACCTTC
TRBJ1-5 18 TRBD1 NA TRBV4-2 CASSQKRGDRGSNQPQHF TGTGCCAGCAGCCAAAAGCGTGGGGACAGGGGAAGCAATCAGCCCCAGCATTTT
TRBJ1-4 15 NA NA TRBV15 CATSSQGFSREKLFF TGTGCCACCAGCAGTCAGGGTTTTTCTAGGGAAAAACTGTTTTTT
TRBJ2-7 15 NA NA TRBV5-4 CASSLDLGRGFEQYF TGTGCCAGCAGCTTGGACTTGGGGCGGGGATTCGAGCAGTACTTC
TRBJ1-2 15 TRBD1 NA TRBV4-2 CASSQEGQAGYGYTF TGTGCCAGCAGCCAAGAGGGACAGGCGGGCTATGGCTACACCTTC
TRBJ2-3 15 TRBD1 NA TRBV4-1 CASSRGQGAVDTQYF TGCGCCAGCAGCCGCGGACAGGGGGCTGTAGATACGCAGTATTTT
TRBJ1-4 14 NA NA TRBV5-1 CASSLTVTNEKLFF TGCGCCAGCAGCCTCACAGTCACTAATGAAAAACTGTTTTTT
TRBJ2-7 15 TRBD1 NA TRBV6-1 CASSERPGQAYEQYF TGTGCCAGCAGTGAGAGACCGGGACAGGCCTACGAGCAGTACTTC
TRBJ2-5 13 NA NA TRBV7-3 CASSFRRQETQYF TGTGCCAGCAGCTTCCGCAGACAAGAGACCCAGTACTTC
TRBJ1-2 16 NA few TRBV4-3 CASSQGTGISNYGYTF TGCGCCAGCAGCCAAGGAACGGGAATTAGTAACTATGGCTACACCTTC
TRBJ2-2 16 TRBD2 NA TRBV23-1 CASSHPSGRSPGELFF TGCGCCAGCAGTCACCCTAGCGGGAGGTCCCCCGGGGAGCTGTTTTTT
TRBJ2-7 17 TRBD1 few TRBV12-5 CASGLVLGQGDSYEQYF TGTGCTAGTGGTTTGGTACTAGGGCAGGGGGACTCCTACGAGCAGTACTTC
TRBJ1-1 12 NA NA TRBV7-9 CASSSGYTEAFF TGTGCCAGCAGCTCCGGTTACACTGAAGCTTTCTTT
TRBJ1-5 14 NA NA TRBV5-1 CASSFGTPDQPQHF TGCGCCAGCAGCTTTGGGACACCAGATCAGCCCCAGCATTTT
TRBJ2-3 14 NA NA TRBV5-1 CASSEDRNTDTQYF TGCGCCAGCAGCGAGGACAGAAACACAGATACGCAGTATTTT
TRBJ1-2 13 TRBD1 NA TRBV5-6 CASSRDRGYGYTF TGTGCCAGCAGTCGGGACAGGGGCTATGGCTACACCTTC
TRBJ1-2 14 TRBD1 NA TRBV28 CASTFSRDSYGYTF TGTGCCAGCACCTTTTCCCGGGACAGCTATGGCTACACCTTC
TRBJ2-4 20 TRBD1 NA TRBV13 CASSFSPGQGAQEAKNIQYF TGTGCCAGCAGCTTCTCGCCGGGACAGGGGGCGCAGGAGGCCAAAAACATTCAGTACTTC
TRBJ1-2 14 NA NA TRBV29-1 CSVEHRVKGGGYTF TGCAGCGTTGAACACAGGGTGAAAGGAGGAGGCTACACCTTC
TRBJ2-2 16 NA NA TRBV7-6 CASSLLSGIKAGELFF TGTGCCAGCAGCTTACTATCGGGTATTAAGGCCGGGGAGCTGTTTTTT
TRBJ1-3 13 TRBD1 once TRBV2 CASADRGINTIYF TGTGCCAGCGCGGACAGGGGAATAAACACCATATATTTT
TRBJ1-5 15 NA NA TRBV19 CASSSGTRGNRPQHF TGTGCCAGTAGTTCAGGGACCAGGGGCAACCGGCCCCAGCATTTT
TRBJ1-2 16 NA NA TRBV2 CASSVSRAPVSHGYTF TGTGCCAGCAGTGTTTCCAGGGCCCCAGTTTCGCATGGCTACACCTTC
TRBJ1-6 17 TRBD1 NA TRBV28 CASSSTGEILMDSPLHF TGTGCCAGCAGTTCCACAGGGGAAATACTAATGGATTCACCCCTCCACTTT
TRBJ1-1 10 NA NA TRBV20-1 CSARNTEAFF TGCAGTGCGAGGAACACTGAAGCTTTCTTT
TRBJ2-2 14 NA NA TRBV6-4 CASSDSLNTGELFF TGTGCCAGCAGTGACTCGCTAAACACCGGGGAGCTGTTTTTT
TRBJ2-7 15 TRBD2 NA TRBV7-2 CASSTPGGQRYEQYF TGTGCCAGCAGCACCCCGGGAGGGCAGCGATACGAGCAGTACTTC
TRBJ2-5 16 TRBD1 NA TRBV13 CASSSEGQGGRETQYF TGTGCCAGCAGCTCAGAGGGACAGGGGGGGAGAGAGACCCAGTACTTC
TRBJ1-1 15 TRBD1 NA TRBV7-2 CASSTSSTGNPEAFF TGTGCCAGCAGCACAAGTTCGACAGGGAACCCTGAAGCTTTCTTT
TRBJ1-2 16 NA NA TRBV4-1 CASSQEWQGGNYGYTF TGCGCCAGCAGCCAAGAGTGGCAGGGAGGTAACTATGGCTACACCTTC
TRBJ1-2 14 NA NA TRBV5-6 CASSPSHRVGGYTF TGTGCCAGCAGCCCCAGTCACAGGGTGGGTGGCTACACCTTC
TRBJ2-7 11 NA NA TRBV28 CASTRAYEQYF TGTGCCAGCACACGAGCCTACGAGCAGTACTTC
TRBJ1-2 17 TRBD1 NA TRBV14 CASSETGRTGVAYGYTF TGTGCCAGCAGCGAAACGGGCAGGACAGGGGTTGCCTATGGCTACACCTTC
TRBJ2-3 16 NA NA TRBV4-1 CASSQVPAWGTDTQYF TGCGCCAGCAGCCAAGTTCCAGCGTGGGGCACAGATACGCAGTATTTT
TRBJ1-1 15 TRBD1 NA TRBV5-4 CASSYPGTENTEAFF TGTGCCAGCAGCTACCCAGGGACAGAGAACACTGAAGCTTTCTTT
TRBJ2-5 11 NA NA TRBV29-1 CSVAVWETQYF TGCAGCGTTGCGGTGTGGGAGACCCAGTACTTC
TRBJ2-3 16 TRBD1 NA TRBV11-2 CASSLGLGTGGRTQYF TGTGCCAGCAGCTTAGGTCTCGGGACAGGGGGGCGAACGCAGTATTTT
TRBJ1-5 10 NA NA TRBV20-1 CSAGSGPQHF TGCAGTGCTGGGAGTGGTCCCCAGCATTTT